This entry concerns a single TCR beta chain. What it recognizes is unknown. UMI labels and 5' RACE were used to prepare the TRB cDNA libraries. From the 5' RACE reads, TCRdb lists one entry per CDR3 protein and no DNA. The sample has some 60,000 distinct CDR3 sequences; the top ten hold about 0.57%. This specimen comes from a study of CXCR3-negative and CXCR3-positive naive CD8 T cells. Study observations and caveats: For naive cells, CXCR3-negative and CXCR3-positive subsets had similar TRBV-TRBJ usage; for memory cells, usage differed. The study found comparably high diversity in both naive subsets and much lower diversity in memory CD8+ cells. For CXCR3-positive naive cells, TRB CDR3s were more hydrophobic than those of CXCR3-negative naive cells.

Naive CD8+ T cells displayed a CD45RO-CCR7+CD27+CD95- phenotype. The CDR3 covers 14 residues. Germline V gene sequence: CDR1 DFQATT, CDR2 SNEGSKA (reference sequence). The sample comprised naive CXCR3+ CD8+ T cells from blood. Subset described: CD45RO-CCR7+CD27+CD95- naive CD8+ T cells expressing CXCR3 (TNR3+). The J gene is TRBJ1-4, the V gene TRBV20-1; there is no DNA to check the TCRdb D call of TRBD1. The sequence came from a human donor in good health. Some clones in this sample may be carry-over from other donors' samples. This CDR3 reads CSAPRGILNEKLFF.